What follows are 19 T cell receptor beta chains derived from one specimen sequenced in a study of cytomegalovirus exposure and HLA in healthy donors. Only in-frame clones appear in the TCRdb table, and some are missing; sequencing was by immunoSEQ multiplex PCR. The data contain fewer than 200,000 clones, about 89% of them singletons. Source material: PBMCs. The receptors derive from a man aged 25 to 45 in good health and CMV-seropositive.

V is TRBV28 and J is TRBJ2-7, with D possibly being TRBD2 (5 bases). The V and J ends lost 2 bases and 5 bases respectively, with 13 bases between them. The length of the CDR3 is 14 residues. Looked up from germline, CDR1 is MDHEN and CDR2 is SYDVKM. The CDR3 loop reads CASSLRPGSHEQYF. CDR3 DNA: TGTGCCAGCAGTTTAAGGCCGGGATCCCACGAGCAGTACTTC.

The rearrangement uses TRBV7-2 and TRBJ2-7; 7 bases map to TRBD1. Germline V gives CDR1 SGHTA, CDR2 FQGNSA. CDR3 length: 14 amino acids. The J segment lost 4 bases and the V segment lost 0 bases, leaving 3 bases of the junction unmatched. The CDR3: CASSLAIQGYEQYF. The DNA for the CDR3 is TGTGCCAGCAGCTTAGCTATACAGGGGTACGAGCAGTACTTC.

DNA of the CDR3: TGTGCCAGCAGTCCGGCGGGAGTCGTATACGAGCAGTACTTC. It codes for CASSPAGVVYEQYF. The chain couples TRBV27 to TRBJ2-7; TRBD2 agrees at 7 bases. After removal of 5 bases from V and 4 bases from J, the junction contained 8 bases not matched to a gene. This CDR3 has 14 residues. Germline values: CDR1 MNHEY, CDR2 SMNVEV (reference sequence).

V usage is TRBV7-9 and J usage is TRBJ2-1; 9 nucleotides line up with TRBD2. Germline CDR1 reads SEHNR; CDR2 reads FQNEAQ (reference sequence). There are 16 residues in the CDR3. Trimming removed 2 bases from V and 5 bases from J; junction bases left unmatched: 7. The CDR3: CASSLYSSGENNEQFF. The CDR3 DNA sequence: TGTGCCAGCAGCTTATACTCTAGCGGGGAGAACAATGAGCAGTTCTTC. Drawing the rest from reference TRBV7-9 and TRBJ2-1, the complete variable domain is DTGVSQNPRHKITKRGQNVTFRCDPISEHNRLYWYRQTLGQGPEFLTYFQNEAQLEKSRLLSDRFSAERPKGSFSTLEIQRTEQGDSAMYLCASSLYSSGENNEQFFGPGTRLTVL.

The chain joins TRBV14 to TRBJ2-7, with TRBD2 identical over 11 bases. V shed 4 bases and J 1 base; nucleotides not matched to a gene: 9. CDR3 size: 17 residues. Germline-derived CDR1 and CDR2 are SGHDN and FVKESK. The CDR3 loop is CASSPIPSGGLSYEQYF. CDR3 coding DNA: TGTGCCAGCAGCCCTATACCTAGCGGGGGGTTGTCCTACGAGCAGTACTTC. The whole variable domain, filled in from reference TRBV14 and TRBJ2-7, reads EAGVTQFPSHSVIEKGQTVTLRCDPISGHDNLYWYRRVMGKEIKFLLHFVKESKQDESGMPNNRFLAERTGGTYSTLKVQPAELEDSGVYFCASSPIPSGGLSYEQYFGPGTRLTVT.

The CDR3 sequence is CASSPTGDPQETQYF. CDR3 DNA: TGTGCCAGCAGCCCGACAGGGGATCCCCAAGAGACCCAGTACTTC. The chain combines TRBV7-9 with TRBJ2-5; 8 bases align to TRBD1. Germline V gene lookup returns CDR1 SEHNR and CDR2 FQNEAQ (reference sequence). The CDR3 has 15 residues. The J segment lost 1 base and the V segment lost 5 bases, leaving 6 bases of the junction unmatched.

This clone was seen more than once but under ten times. The chain employs TRBV7-3 and TRBJ2-1; no clear D. The V end lost 1 base, the J end lost 8 bases, and 12 bases lay between the germline ends. This CDR3 contains 14 residues. Germline values: CDR1 SGHTA, CDR2 FQGTGA. In DNA form, the CDR3 reads TGTGCCAGCAGCTTAAATGCGGCAGGCCATGAGCAGTTCTTC. It translates to CASSLNAAGHEQFF.

The V gene is TRBV5-1, the J gene TRBJ2-1; TRBD2 matches 10 bases. Germline lookup yields CDR1 SGHRS and CDR2 YFSETQ. The CDR3 contains 15 residues. V was pared by 0 bases and J by 4 bases, with 1 base of the junction left unmatched. Here the CDR3 DNA reads TGCGCCAGCAGCTTGGAGACTAGCGGGTACAATGAGCAGTTCTTC. As protein: CASSLETSGYNEQFF.

The chain uses TRBV6-5 and TRBJ1-2; the match to TRBD1 covers 8 bases. Losses at the gene ends were 2 bases for V and 8 bases for J; bases not matched to a gene: 4. From germline, CDR1 is MNHEY and CDR2 SVGAGI. The CDR3 is 13 residues long. CDR3 loop: CASSYGQGGGYTF. The CDR3, as DNA: TGTGCCAGCAGTTACGGACAGGGTGGGGGCTACACCTTC.

The chain employs TRBV30 and TRBJ1-2; D is unresolved. V was cut by 1 base and J by 7 bases, with 16 bases left in between. Germline V lookup: CDR1 GTSNPN, CDR2 SVGIG (reference sequence). The CDR3 contains 14 residues. This CDR3 is CAWSAGRGGSGYTF. CDR3 bases: TGTGCCTGGAGTGCTGGAAGAGGCGGGTCTGGCTACACCTTC.

This sequence joins TRBV2 and TRBJ2-7; D unclear. CDR1 is SNHLY, CDR2 FYNNEI, per germline. The CDR3 has 14 residues. V was clipped by 5 bases and J by 0 bases, with 11 bases between them. CDR3 protein: CASSPESGSYEQYF. The DNA of the CDR3 is TGTGCCAGCAGTCCAGAGTCCGGCTCCTACGAGCAGTACTTC.

The rearrangement joins TRBV7-9 to TRBJ2-2; D not certain. With 5 bases removed from V and 5 bases from J, the gap between germline ends came to 12 bases. The CDR3 is 14 amino acids. Germline V gene lookup returns CDR1 SEHNR and CDR2 FQNEAQ (reference sequence). CDR3 region: CASSQREGTGELFF. Written as DNA, the CDR3 is TGTGCCAGCAGCCAAAGGGAAGGGACCGGGGAGCTGTTTTTT.

This sequence joins TRBV7-2 and TRBJ2-3, with D hard to call. V was trimmed by 5 bases and J by 3 bases, leaving 12 bases between them. The germline V gene has CDR1 SGHTA and CDR2 FQGNSA. The CDR3 sequence is 14 residues long. CDR3 DNA: TGTGCCAGCAGCCCCCTTCACTCTACAGATACGCAGTATTTT. The encoded protein is CASSPLHSTDTQYF.

The J gene is TRBJ2-2, the V gene TRBV5-6; 9 nucleotides agree with TRBD2. The CDR3 length is 17 residues. V trimming: 0 bases; J trimming: 2 bases; junction bases outside the gene matches: 5. CDR1 is SGHDT, CDR2 YYEEEE, per germline. The CDR3 DNA reads as TGTGCCAGCAGCTTGGACGCGGGAGGGTTAAACACCGGGGAGCTGTTTTTT. Translation gives CASSLDAGGLNTGELFF. The complete variable domain, with remaining parts taken from reference TRBV5-6 and TRBJ2-2, reads DAGVTQSPTHLIKTRGQQVTLRCSPKSGHDTVSWYQQALGQGPQFIFQYYEEEERQRGNFPDRFSGHQFPNYSSELNVNALLLGDSALYLCASSLDAGGLNTGELFFGEGSRLTVL.

This sequence joins TRBV27 and TRBJ1-1; D gene unclear. V was cut by 0 bases and J by 4 bases, with 3 bases left in between. Germline V lookup: CDR1 MNHEY, CDR2 SMNVEV (reference sequence). The CDR3 totals 12 residues. The DNA of the CDR3 is TGTGCCAGCAGTTTATCAGGCACTGAAGCTTTCTTT. As protein: CASSLSGTEAFF.

The rearrangement links TRBV6-6 to TRBJ2-1; D possibly corresponds to TRBD2 (7 bases). The CDR3 covers 14 residues. The ends were cut back, 8 bases at V and 6 bases at J, with 17 bases in the middle. Germline V gives CDR1 MNHNY, CDR2 SVGAGI (reference sequence). CDR3 nucleotide sequence: TGTGCCAGCGGGGAGGGGGGACTGGCCAATGAGCAGTTCTTC. This translates into CASGEGGLANEQFF.

The chain employs TRBV20-1 and TRBJ2-5; no reliable D call. The CDR3 has 11 residues. CDR1 is DFQATT and CDR2 is SNEGSKA in the germline V gene (reference sequence). V lost 6 bases and J 1 base, leaving 6 bases between the germline ends. The CDR3 is CSAGFQETQYF. CDR3 sequence (DNA): TGCAGTGCCGGGTTCCAAGAGACCCAGTACTTC.

The rearrangement uses TRBV6-5 and TRBJ1-5, with D possibly matching TRBD1 (6 bases). The length of the CDR3 is 16 residues. V shed 4 bases and J shed 0 bases, with 13 bases lying between them. In germline, CDR1 is MNHEY, CDR2 SVGAGI. The CDR3 sequence: CASSSIRGFSNQPQHF. In DNA form, the CDR3 reads TGTGCCAGCAGTTCAATCAGGGGCTTTAGCAATCAGCCCCAGCATTTT.

The genes are TRBV30 and TRBJ1-1; D call uncertain. Germline lookup yields CDR1 GTSNPN and CDR2 SVGIG (reference sequence). The CDR3 loop spans 11 amino acids. V was pared by 5 bases and J by 6 bases, with 10 bases between. For the CDR3, the DNA is TGTGCCTGGGGTAGTAGGGCTGAAGCTTTCTTT. Its protein is CAWGSRAEAFF.